This T cell receptor beta chain was observed in a study of blood T cell repertoires in COVID-19. Study-wide background: From the United States, Italy and Spain came samples of acute and convalescent COVID-19. PBMCs, B-cell-depleted T cells, or T cells provided the cDNA or gDNA that made up the material.

Trimming took off 2 bases at V and 8 bases at J, with 12 bases between the two ends. Germline V gene sequence: CDR1 LGHNA, CDR2 YNFKEQ. The CDR3 has 14 residues. Original data processing: Estimates of nucleated cell counts were drawn from the amplification of reference gene primers. Using immunoSEQ multiplex PCR, the repertoire was profiled, and TCRdb retains in-frame clones only, with some absent. D and trimming come from the DNA, and the V and J calls and clone size come from that table. The sample shows 130,000 to 150,000 clones, over 80% of them seen only once. Sequenced: peripheral blood. The TCR was taken from a woman aged 50 to 60 with acute or convalescent COVID-19. The V call is TRBV4-2, the J call TRBJ1-4; D remains unclear. This chain's CDR3 is CASSQRVGGEKLFF. In DNA form, the CDR3 reads TGTGCCAGCAGCCAACGAGTAGGAGGAGAAAAACTGTTTTTT.